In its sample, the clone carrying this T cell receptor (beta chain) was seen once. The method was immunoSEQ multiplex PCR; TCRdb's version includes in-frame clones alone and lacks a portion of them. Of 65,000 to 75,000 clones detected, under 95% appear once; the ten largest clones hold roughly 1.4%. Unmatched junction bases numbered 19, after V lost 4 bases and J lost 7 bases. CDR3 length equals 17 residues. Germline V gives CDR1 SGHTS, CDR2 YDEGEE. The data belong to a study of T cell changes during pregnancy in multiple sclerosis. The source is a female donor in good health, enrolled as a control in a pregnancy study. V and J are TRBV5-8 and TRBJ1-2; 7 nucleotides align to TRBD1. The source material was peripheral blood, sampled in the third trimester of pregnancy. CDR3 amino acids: CASSPRLRDSKRGGYTF. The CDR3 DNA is TGTGCCAGCAGCCCACGTCTCCGGGACAGCAAGAGGGGTGGCTACACCTTC.